The 3 T cell receptor beta chains presented below share a single source sample, sequenced in a study of T cells after yellow fever vaccination. TCRdb used MiXCR to reprocess the 5' RACE reads, holding one entry per CDR3 protein. The sample contains about 340,000 distinct CDR3 sequences, 8.5% to 9% of which appear only once. The sequencing used PBMCs, collected on the day of the first yellow fever vaccination. These receptors came from a man in his late teens or twenties who received the YFV17D yellow fever vaccine.

This clonotype was counted a few times. CDR3 region: CASSLTSTTGNYGYTF. CDR3 nucleotides: TGTGCCAGCAGCTTAACGTCGACAACAGGGAACTATGGCTACACCTTC. The chain has TRBV7-2 and TRBJ1-2, with a possible D match to TRBD1 (6 bases). The germline V gene has CDR1 SGHTA and CDR2 FQGNSA. The CDR3 has 16 residues. Between the trimmed V and J ends, which lost 2 bases and 2 bases, there was a span of 15 bases.

This clonotype was detected only a few times. V usage is TRBV20-1 and J usage is TRBJ2-5; 7 nucleotides agree with TRBD1. CDR1 is DFQATT and CDR2 is SNEGSKA in the germline V gene (reference sequence). The CDR3 runs 14 residues. J gave up 4 bases and V 4 bases, and 9 bases lay outside the gene matches. CDR3 residues: CSANKPGQPETQYF. DNA for the CDR3: TGCAGTGCTAACAAACCGGGACAGCCAGAGACCCAGTACTTC.

This clonotype was observed a few times. V usage is TRBV18 and J usage is TRBJ1-2, with D possibly matching TRBD1 (5 bases). Trimming left V 3 bases short and J 4 bases short, with 12 bases between. The CDR3 is made up of 14 amino acids. CDR1 is KGHSH and CDR2 is LQKENI in the germline V gene. CDR3: CASSPPGRGYGYTF. The CDR3 DNA reads TGTGCCAGCTCACCCCCGGGGCGGGGCTATGGCTACACCTTC. Full variable domain (remainder filled in from reference TRBV18 and TRBJ1-2): NAGVMQNPRHLVRRRGQEARLRCSPMKGHSHVYWYRQLPEEGLKFMVYLQKENIIDESGMPKERFSAEFPKEGPSILRIQQVVRGDSAAYFCASSPPGRGYGYTFGSGTRLTVV.